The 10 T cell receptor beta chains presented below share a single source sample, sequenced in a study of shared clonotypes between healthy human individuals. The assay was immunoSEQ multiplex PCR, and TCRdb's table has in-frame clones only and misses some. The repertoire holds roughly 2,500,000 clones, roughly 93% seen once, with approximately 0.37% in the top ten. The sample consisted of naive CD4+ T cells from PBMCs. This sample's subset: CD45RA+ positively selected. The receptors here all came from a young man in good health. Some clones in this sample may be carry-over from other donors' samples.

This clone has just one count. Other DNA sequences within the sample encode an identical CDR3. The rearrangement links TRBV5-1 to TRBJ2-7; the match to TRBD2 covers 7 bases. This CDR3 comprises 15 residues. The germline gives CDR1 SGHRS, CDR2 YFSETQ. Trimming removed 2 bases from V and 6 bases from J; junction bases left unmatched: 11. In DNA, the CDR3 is TGCGCCAGCAGCTTATTCCTTGCGGGAGAAGGCGAGCAGTACTTC. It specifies CASSLFLAGEGEQYF.

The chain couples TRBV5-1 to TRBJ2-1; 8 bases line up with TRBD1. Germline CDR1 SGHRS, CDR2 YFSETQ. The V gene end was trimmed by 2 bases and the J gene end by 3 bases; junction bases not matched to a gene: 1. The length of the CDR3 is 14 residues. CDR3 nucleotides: TGCGCCAGCAGCTTCGGACAGGGCTACAATGAGCAGTTCTTC. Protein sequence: CASSFGQGYNEQFF. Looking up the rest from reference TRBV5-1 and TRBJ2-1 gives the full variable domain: KAGVTQTPRYLIKTRGQQVTLSCSPISGHRSVSWYQQTPGQGLQFLFEYFSETQRNKGNFPGRFSGRQFSNSRSEMNVSTLELGDSALYLCASSFGQGYNEQFFGPGTRLTVL.

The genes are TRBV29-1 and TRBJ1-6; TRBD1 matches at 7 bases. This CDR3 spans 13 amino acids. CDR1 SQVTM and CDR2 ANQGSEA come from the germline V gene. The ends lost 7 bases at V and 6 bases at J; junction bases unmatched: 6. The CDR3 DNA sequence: TGCAGCGCCCGGACAGGACTTAATTCACCCCTCCACTTT. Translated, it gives CSARTGLNSPLHF. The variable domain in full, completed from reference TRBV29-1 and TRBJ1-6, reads SAVISQKPSRDICQRGTSLTIQCQVDSQVTMMFWYRQQPGQSLTLIATANQGSEATYESGFVIDKFPISRPNLTFSTLTVSNMSPEDSSIYLCSARTGLNSPLHFGNGTRLTVT.

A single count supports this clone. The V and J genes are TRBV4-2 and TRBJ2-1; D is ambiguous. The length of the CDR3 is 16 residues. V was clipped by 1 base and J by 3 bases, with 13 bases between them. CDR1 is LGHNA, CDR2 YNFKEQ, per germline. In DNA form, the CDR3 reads TGTGCCAGCAGCCAAGTAGCAACTAACGTCTACAATGAGCAGTTCTTC. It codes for CASSQVATNVYNEQFF.

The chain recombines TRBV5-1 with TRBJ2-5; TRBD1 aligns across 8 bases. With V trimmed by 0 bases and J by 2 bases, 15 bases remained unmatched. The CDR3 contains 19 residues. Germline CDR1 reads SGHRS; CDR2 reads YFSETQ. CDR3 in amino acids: CASSLAMTTGTGVQETQYF. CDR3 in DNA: TGCGCCAGCAGCTTGGCCATGACCACCGGGACAGGAGTTCAAGAGACCCAGTACTTC.

CDR3 residues: CASSSTPDSYNEQFF. The CDR3 bases are TGTGCCAGCAGCTCCACCCCTGACAGCTACAATGAGCAGTTCTTC. This sequence joins TRBV7-2 and TRBJ2-1; D possibly corresponds to TRBD1 (5 bases). The CDR3 runs to 15 residues. Germline CDR1 and CDR2: SGHTA and FQGNSA. V was clipped by 4 bases and J by 3 bases, with 13 bases between them.

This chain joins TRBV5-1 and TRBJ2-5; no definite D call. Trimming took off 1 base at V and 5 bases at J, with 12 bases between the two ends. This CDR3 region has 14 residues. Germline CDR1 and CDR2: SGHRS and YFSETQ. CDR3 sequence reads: CASSLFTGMETQYF. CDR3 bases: TGCGCCAGCAGCTTGTTTACTGGGATGGAGACCCAGTACTTC.

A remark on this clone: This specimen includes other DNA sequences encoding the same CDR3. CDR3 nucleotide sequence: TGCGCCAGCAGCTCCCCCCCGTACGAGCAGTACTTC. Its protein is CASSSPPYEQYF. V is TRBV5-1 and J is TRBJ2-7; D is unresolved. Per germline, CDR1 SGHRS and CDR2 YFSETQ. Trimming removed 3 bases from V and 4 bases from J, with 8 bases in between. This CDR3 has 12 residues.

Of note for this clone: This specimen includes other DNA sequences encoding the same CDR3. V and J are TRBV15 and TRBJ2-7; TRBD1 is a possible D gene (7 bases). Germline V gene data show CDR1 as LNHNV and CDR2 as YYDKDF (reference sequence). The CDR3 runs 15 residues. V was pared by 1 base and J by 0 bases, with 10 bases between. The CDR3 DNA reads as TGTGCCACCAGCAGAGGGAGGGACAGCTCCTACGAGCAGTACTTC. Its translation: CATSRGRDSSYEQYF.

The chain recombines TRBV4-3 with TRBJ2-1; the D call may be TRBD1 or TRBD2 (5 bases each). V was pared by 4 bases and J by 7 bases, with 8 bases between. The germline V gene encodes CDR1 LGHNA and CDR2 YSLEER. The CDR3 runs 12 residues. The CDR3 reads CASSRGSNEQFF. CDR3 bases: TGCGCCAGCAGCCGGGGGAGTAATGAGCAGTTCTTC.